This T cell receptor beta chain was captured by sequencing in a study of regulatory T cells in long-lasting Graves disease. Study-level results: Among persistent patients, a larger number of public clonotypes were shared (approximately 3,000) than among newly diagnosed patients (roughly 970).

Time point meaning: newly diagnosed GD, antithyroid drugs for less than 3 months. From RNA extracted from PBMCs, the TCR library was made. Building the TCR beta libraries relied on iRepertoire HTBI primers, and CDR3 regions underwent Arm-PCR. One entry per CDR3 protein, called by TCRdb with MiXCR from the multiplex PCR reads. Seen here are fewer than 450,000 distinct CDR3 sequences, approximately 15% observed once, and the top ten hold roughly 8%. This clonotype appeared many times. The antigen remains undetermined. CDR3 length: 15 amino acids. In germline, CDR1 is SNHLY, CDR2 FYNNEI. V gave up 5 bases and J gave up 4 bases; unmatched junction bases: 5. A further study also used this sample, focusing on T cells in Graves' hyperthyroidism and ophthalmopathy. That study reports: The model foresaw ophthalmopathy a median around 6.4 months prior to onset.

The receptor was derived from a woman aged 40 to 50 with Graves disease. The rearrangement uses TRBV2 and TRBJ2-3; TRBD2 matches 11 bases. The specimen comprised peripheral blood mononuclear cells (PBMCs), sampled at new diagnosis, from a patient treated with antithyroid drugs. CDR3 nucleotides: TGTGCCAGCAGTCCAACTAGCGGGAGTGCAGATACGCAGTATTTT. Its translation is CASSPTSGSADTQYF.